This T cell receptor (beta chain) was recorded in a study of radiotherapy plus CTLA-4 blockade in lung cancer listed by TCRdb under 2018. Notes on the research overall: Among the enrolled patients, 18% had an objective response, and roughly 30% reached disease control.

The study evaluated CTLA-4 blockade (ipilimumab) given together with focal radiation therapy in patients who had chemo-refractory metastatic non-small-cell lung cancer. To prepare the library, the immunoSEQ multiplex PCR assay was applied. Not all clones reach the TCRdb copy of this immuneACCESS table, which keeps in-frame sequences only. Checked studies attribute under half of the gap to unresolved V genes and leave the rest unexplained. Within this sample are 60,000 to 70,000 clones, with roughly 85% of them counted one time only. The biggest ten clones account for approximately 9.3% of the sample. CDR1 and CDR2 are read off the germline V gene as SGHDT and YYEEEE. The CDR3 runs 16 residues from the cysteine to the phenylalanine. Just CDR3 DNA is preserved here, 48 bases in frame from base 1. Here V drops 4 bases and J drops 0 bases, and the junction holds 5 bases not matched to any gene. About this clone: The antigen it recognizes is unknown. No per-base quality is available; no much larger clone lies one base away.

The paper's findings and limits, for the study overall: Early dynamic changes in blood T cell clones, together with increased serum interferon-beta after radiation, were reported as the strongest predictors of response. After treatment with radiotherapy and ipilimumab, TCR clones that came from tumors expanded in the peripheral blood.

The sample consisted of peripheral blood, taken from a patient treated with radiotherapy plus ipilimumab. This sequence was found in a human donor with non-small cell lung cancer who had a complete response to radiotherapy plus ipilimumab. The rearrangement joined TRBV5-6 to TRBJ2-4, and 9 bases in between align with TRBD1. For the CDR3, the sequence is CASSTPGQGAKNIQYF. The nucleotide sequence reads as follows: TGTGCCAGCAGCACACCGGGACAGGGAGCCAAAAACATTCAGTACTTC.